This T cell receptor (beta chain) was recovered during a study of cytomegalovirus exposure and HLA in healthy donors. The overall study: The roughly 100 million unique TCR beta sequences, from some 170 million T cells, were found by an earlier analysis.

PCR amplification relied on 60 Vbeta primers (plus 13 Jbeta primers). Original data processing: Later reanalysis found 80 million or so unique TCR beta chains, around 9.9 million of them shared. Measured with immunoSEQ multiplex PCR; TCRdb has only the in-frame clones, and not every one. V, J and clone size are those of that table, while D and trimming were read from the DNA. The table has some 200,000 clones, around three quarters seen once. This clone was counted only a few times. With V trimmed by 4 bases and J by 1 base, 4 bases remained unmatched. CDR3 size: 15 residues. Germline CDR1 and CDR2: LNHDA and SQIVND (reference sequence).

This receptor was taken from a woman aged 30 to 39 in good health and CMV-seronegative. The sample comprised PBMCs. V and J are TRBV19 and TRBJ2-1, with TRBD1 identical over 7 bases. The CDR3 DNA reads as TGTGCCAGTAGTAAAGGGGGCAGGTCCTACAATGAGCAGTTCTTC. It is translated as CASSKGGRSYNEQFF.